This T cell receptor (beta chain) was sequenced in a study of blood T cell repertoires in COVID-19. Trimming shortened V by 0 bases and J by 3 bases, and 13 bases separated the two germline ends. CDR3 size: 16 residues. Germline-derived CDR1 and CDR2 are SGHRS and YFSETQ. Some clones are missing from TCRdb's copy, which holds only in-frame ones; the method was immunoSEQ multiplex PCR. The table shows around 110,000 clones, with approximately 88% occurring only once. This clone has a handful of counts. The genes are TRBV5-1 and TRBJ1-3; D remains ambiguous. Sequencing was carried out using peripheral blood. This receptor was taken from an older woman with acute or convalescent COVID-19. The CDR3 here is CASSLAPTVVGNTIYF. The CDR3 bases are TGCGCCAGCAGCTTGGCACCCACAGTGGTTGGAAACACCATATATTTT. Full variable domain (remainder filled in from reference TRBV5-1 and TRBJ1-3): KAGVTQTPRYLIKTRGQQVTLSCSPISGHRSVSWYQQTPGQGLQFLFEYFSETQRNKGNFPGRFSGRQFSNSRSEMNVSTLELGDSALYLCASSLAPTVVGNTIYFGEGSWLTVV.